This paragraph covers one TCR beta chain sequence. Its antigen is not identified. V shed 5 bases and J shed 4 bases, with 18 bases lying between them. From germline, CDR1 is PRHDT and CDR2 FYEKMQ (reference sequence). The CDR3 has 16 residues. 60 Vbeta and 13 Jbeta primers were used in PCR. Libraries were prepared by immunoSEQ multiplex PCR; TCRdb keeps only in-frame clonotypes and omits some of them. Among around 150,000 clones listed, over 55% were seen once. The source of the sample is a study of cytomegalovirus exposure and HLA in healthy donors. Study-wide findings and caveats: V- and J-gene trimming of TCR beta was linked (in a later analysis) to a missense DCLRE1C variant. Later analysis found that TCR beta chains associated with HLA were more clonally expanded than other, equally common chains. Three of the chains that were CMV-associated were confirmed in vitro to be specific for CMV antigens.

The sample was PBMCs. The rearrangement links TRBV13 to TRBJ1-3; no firm D call. The sequence derives from a man aged 40-50 years in good health and CMV-seronegative. The CDR3, as DNA: TGTGCCAGCAGCGCTACTCCCGAGGCGTCAGGAAACACCATATATTTT. As protein: CASSATPEASGNTIYF.